The rows below give T cell receptor beta chains drawn from one sample of a study of a mutant IDH1 vaccine in newly diagnosed glioma. Clones were read by immunoSEQ multiplex PCR, and TCRdb kept only the in-frame ones, dropping some. The sample has around 70,000 clones, 70% to 90% seen once. Antigens for these TCRs are unknown. The specimen comprised PBMCs, sampled from a glioma patient whose treatment included an IDH1 peptide vaccine. The source is a young man with glioma. Each CDR3 is given with its conserved first and last residue. A D gene is named only where the DNA matches it firmly. Clone size is shown for a subset of rows, as once, few, many or a class of expanded clone.

J gene	clone size	V gene	D gene	CDR3 DNA	CDR3 protein
TRBJ1-1	.	TRBV6-6	.	TGTGCCAGCAGTTACTACACTGAAGCTTTCTTT	CASSYYTEAFF
TRBJ1-6	.	TRBV10-3	.	TGTGCCATCAGTGCTGAGGGTGGTGATTCACCCCTCCACTTT	CAISAEGGDSPLHF
TRBJ1-6	.	TRBV7-3	TRBD1	TGTGCCAGCAGCTGGACAGGGATTAATTCACCCCTCCACTTT	CASSWTGINSPLHF
TRBJ1-1	.	TRBV6-1	.	TGTGCCAGCAGTGAAGCGTTTGAGAGGAGGAACACTGAAGCTTTCTTT	CASSEAFERRNTEAFF
TRBJ1-4	.	TRBV5-1	.	TGCGCCAGCAGCATGGGGAATTCGGATGAAAAACTGTTTTTT	CASSMGNSDEKLFF
TRBJ2-1	once	TRBV28	TRBD2	TGTGCCAGCAGGCCTGGGGGGGGCAATGAGCAGTTCTTC	CASRPGGGNEQFF
TRBJ2-7	.	TRBV10-3	.	TGTGCCATCAGTGGAAACCGGGGCTACGAGCAGTACTTC	CAISGNRGYEQYF
TRBJ1-4	.	TRBV5-1	TRBD1	TGCGCCAGCAGCTTGGGGGGACAGGAGGCAAAACTGTTTTTT	CASSLGGQEAKLFF
TRBJ2-4	.	TRBV5-5	.	TGTGCCAGCAGCGGAATAAAATCGGGTGACATTCAGTACTTC	CASSGIKSGDIQYF
TRBJ1-2	.	TRBV7-9	TRBD1	TGTGCCAGCAGCTTAGCGGGACAGTCCTCGGGCTACACCTTC	CASSLAGQSSGYTF
TRBJ1-5	.	TRBV2	.	TGTGCCAGCAGTGACATAGGTAGCAATCAGCCCCAGCATTTT	CASSDIGSNQPQHF
TRBJ1-5	.	TRBV5-8	.	TGTGCCAGCAGCTTGGCAGGGTGGAGCAATCAGCCCCAGCATTTT	CASSLAGWSNQPQHF
TRBJ2-6	once	TRBV7-9	.	TGTGCCAGCAGCCCTGTTGGAGGGGCCAACGTCCTGACTTTC	CASSPVGGANVLTF
TRBJ2-2	.	TRBV19	.	TGTGCCAGTAGTCTCCCCCCCGGGGTGACCGGGGAGCTGTTTTTT	CASSLPPGVTGELFF
TRBJ1-6	few	TRBV7-9	.	TGTGCCAGCAGCTTAGTGTGGGGGAAGACTTCACCCCTCCACTTT	CASSLVWGKTSPLHF
TRBJ2-7	once	TRBV15	.	TGTGCCACCGGTAGACTATACTACGAGCAGTACTTC	CATGRLYYEQYF
TRBJ2-7	.	TRBV25-1	.	TGTGCCAGCAGTGATACAGGCCTCTCCTACGAGCAGTACTTC	CASSDTGLSYEQYF
TRBJ1-2	once	TRBV9	.	TGTGCCAGCAGCGTGGACCGATCACAGTATGGCTACACCTTC	CASSVDRSQYGYTF
TRBJ2-7	.	TRBV5-1	.	TGCGCCAGCAGCGATGACAGGAGCGAGCAGTACTTC	CASSDDRSEQYF
TRBJ2-2	once	TRBV4-2	.	TGTGCCAGCAGCTCCCGGGACCTAAACACCGGGGAGCTGTTTTTT	CASSSRDLNTGELFF
TRBJ1-5	.	TRBV5-1	TRBD1	TGCGCCAGCAGCCCGACAGGGGCCGCCGAGAGGCCCCAGCATTTT	CASSPTGAAERPQHF
TRBJ2-7	.	TRBV2	.	TGTGCCAGCAGACTCTCCAGCGCCTACGAGCAGTACTTC	CASRLSSAYEQYF
TRBJ1-2	few	TRBV7-9	.	TGTGCCAGCGACGGGGGATCAGCTAACTATGGCTACACCTTC	CASDGGSANYGYTF
TRBJ2-3	.	TRBV19	TRBD2	TGTGCCAGTAGTATCGGGGCGGGGGGTCGCACAGATACGCAGTATTTT	CASSIGAGGRTDTQYF
TRBJ2-3	.	TRBV11-3	TRBD1	TGTGCCAGCAGCCCAGGGGGCCCTAGCACAGATACGCAGTATTTT	CASSPGGPSTDTQYF
TRBJ2-1	.	TRBV7-2	TRBD1	TGTGCCAGCAGCTCGACAGGGATTTCCTACAATGAGCAGTTCTTC	CASSSTGISYNEQFF
TRBJ2-1	.	TRBV11-1	TRBD2	TGTGCCAGCAGCCCCGGACTAGCGGGTGTCAATGAGCAGTTCTTC	CASSPGLAGVNEQFF
TRBJ2-7	once	TRBV4-1	TRBD1	TGCGCCAGCAGCCAGGCCTCAGGGGGATATCGTGAGCAGTACTTC	CASSQASGGYREQYF
TRBJ1-2	once	TRBV7-2	.	TGTGCCAGCAGCTTACCCGGTAGGGCTAACTATGGCTACACCTTC	CASSLPGRANYGYTF
TRBJ2-7	.	TRBV27	TRBD2	TGTGCCAGCAGTTTACGCGGGGGAAGCTCCTACGAGCAGTACTTC	CASSLRGGSSYEQYF
TRBJ2-3	.	TRBV14	.	TGTGCCAGCAGCCAAGCGCAGGGGTTAGGAGATACGCAGTATTTT	CASSQAQGLGDTQYF
TRBJ2-5	.	TRBV7-2	TRBD1	TGTGCCAGCAGCTTAGCCAGGGGGGAGACCCAGTACTTC	CASSLARGETQYF
TRBJ2-7	.	TRBV11-3	.	TGTGCCAGCAGCTTTGACACATCCTACGAGCAGTACTTC	CASSFDTSYEQYF
TRBJ1-1	once	TRBV5-8	TRBD1	TGCGCCAGCAGCTGGCGACAGGGGGAGAACACTGAAGCTTTCTTT	CASSWRQGENTEAFF
TRBJ1-2	once	TRBV2	TRBD1	TGTGCCAGCTCCAGGGGGACAGATGTATCATCTCGTCTGTGG	CASSRGTDVSSRLW
TRBJ2-2	.	TRBV5-1	.	TGCGCCAGCCGGACAACCGAGGCGAGAGGGACCGGGGAGCTGTTTTTT	CASRTTEARGTGELFF